This T cell receptor (beta chain) was recorded in a study of blood T cell repertoires in COVID-19. Original methodology: Amplification of reference gene primers provided the estimated nucleated cell counts. Measured with immunoSEQ multiplex PCR; TCRdb has only the in-frame clones, and not every one. That table supplies the V and J calls and clone size; D and trimming were determined from the DNA. The data contain around 310,000 clones, approximately 88% of them singletons. Trimming removed 0 bases at V and 5 bases at J, with 10 bases between. Germline V gene sequence: CDR1 MNHNY, CDR2 SVGAGI (reference sequence). The length of the CDR3 is 14 residues.

The sequence came from a woman between 50 and 59 years old with active or convalescent COVID-19. The chain has TRBV6-6 and TRBJ2-5; possible D gene TRBD1, 5 bases. What was sequenced was peripheral blood. In DNA, the CDR3 is TGTGCCAGCAGTTACTCCCAGGGTCAGGAGACCCAGTACTTC. This translates into CASSYSQGQETQYF.